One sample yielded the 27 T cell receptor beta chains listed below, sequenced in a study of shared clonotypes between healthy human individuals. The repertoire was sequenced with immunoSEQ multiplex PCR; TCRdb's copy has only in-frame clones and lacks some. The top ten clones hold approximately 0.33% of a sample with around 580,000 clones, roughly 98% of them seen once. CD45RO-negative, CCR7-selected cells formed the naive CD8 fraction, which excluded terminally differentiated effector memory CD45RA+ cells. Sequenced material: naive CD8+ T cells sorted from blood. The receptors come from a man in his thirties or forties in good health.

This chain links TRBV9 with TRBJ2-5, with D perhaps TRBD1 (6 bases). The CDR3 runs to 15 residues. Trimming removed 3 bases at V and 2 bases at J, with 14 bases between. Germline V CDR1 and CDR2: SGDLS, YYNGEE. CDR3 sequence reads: CASSETPRGQETQYF. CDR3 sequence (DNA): TGTGCCAGCAGCGAGACCCCCAGGGGACAAGAGACCCAGTACTTC.

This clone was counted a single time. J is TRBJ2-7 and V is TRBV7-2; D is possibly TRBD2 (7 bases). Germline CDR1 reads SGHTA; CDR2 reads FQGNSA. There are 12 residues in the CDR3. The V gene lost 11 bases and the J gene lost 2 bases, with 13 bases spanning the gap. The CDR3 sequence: CASREGAYEQYF. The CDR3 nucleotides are TGTGCCTCTAGGGAGGGGGCCTACGAGCAGTACTTC.

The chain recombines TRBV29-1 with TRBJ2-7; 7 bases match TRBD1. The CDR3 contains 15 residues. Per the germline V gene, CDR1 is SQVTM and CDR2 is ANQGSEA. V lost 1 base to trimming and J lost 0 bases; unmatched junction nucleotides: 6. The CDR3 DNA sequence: TGCAGCGTTGAAGGGCAGGGGGAGAGCTCCTACGAGCAGTACTTC. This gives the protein CSVEGQGESSYEQYF.

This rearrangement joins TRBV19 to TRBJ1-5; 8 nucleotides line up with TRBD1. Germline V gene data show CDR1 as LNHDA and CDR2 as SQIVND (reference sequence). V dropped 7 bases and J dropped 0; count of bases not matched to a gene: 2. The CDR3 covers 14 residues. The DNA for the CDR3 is TGTGCCAGTACCACAGGGGGTAGCAATCAGCCCCAGCATTTT. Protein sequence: CASTTGGSNQPQHF.

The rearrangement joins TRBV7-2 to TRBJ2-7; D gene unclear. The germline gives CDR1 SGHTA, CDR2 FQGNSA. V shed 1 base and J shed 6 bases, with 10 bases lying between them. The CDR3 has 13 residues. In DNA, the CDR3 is TGTGCCAGCAGCTTAGTGATGCTAGGCGAGCAGTACTTC. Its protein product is CASSLVMLGEQYF.

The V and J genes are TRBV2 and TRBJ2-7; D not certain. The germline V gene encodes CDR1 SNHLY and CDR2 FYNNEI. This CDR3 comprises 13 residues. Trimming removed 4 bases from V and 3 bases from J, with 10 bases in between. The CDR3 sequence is CASSVPESYEQYF. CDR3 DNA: TGTGCCAGCAGTGTACCAGAGAGCTACGAGCAGTACTTC.

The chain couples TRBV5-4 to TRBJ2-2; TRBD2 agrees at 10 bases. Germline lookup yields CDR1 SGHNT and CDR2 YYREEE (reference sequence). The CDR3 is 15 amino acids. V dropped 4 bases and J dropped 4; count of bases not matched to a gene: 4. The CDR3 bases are TGTGCCAGCAGCCCCTGGACTAGCGGCACCGGGGAGCTGTTTTTT. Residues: CASSPWTSGTGELFF.

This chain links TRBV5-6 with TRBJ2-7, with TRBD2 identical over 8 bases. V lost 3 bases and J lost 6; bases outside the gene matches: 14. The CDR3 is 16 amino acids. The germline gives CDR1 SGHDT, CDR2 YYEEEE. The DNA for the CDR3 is TGTGCCAGCAGCTCCCGCCGAGGAGCGGGAGTTATCGAGCAGTACTTC. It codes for CASSSRRGAGVIEQYF.

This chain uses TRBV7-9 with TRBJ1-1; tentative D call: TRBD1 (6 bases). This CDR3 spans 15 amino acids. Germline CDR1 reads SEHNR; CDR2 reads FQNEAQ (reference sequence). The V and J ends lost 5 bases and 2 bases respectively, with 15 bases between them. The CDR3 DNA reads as TGTGCCAGCAGCCTAATCGCAGGGGCCAACACTGAAGCTTTCTTT. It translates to CASSLIAGANTEAFF. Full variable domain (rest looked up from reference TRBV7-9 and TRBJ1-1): DTGVSQNPRHKITKRGQNVTFRCDPISEHNRLYWYRQTLGQGPEFLTYFQNEAQLEKSRLLSDRFSAERPKGSFSTLEIQRTEQGDSAMYLCASSLIAGANTEAFFGQGTRLTVV.

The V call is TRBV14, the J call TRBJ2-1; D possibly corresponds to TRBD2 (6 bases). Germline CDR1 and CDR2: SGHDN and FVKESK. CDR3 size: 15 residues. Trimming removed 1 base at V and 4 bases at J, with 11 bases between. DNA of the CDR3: TGTGCCAGCAGCCAAGGCAATCGGGAGTACAATGAGCAGTTCTTC. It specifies CASSQGNREYNEQFF. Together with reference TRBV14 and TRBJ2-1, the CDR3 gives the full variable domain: EAGVTQFPSHSVIEKGQTVTLRCDPISGHDNLYWYRRVMGKEIKFLLHFVKESKQDESGMPNNRFLAERTGGTYSTLKVQPAELEDSGVYFCASSQGNREYNEQFFGPGTRLTVL.

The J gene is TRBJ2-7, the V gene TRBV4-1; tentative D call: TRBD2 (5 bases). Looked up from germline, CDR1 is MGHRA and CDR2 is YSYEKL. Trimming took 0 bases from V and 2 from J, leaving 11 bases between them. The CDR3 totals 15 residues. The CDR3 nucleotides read TGCGCCAGCAGCCAAGAAAGAGGGCGTCCCTACGAGCAGTACTTC. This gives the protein CASSQERGRPYEQYF.

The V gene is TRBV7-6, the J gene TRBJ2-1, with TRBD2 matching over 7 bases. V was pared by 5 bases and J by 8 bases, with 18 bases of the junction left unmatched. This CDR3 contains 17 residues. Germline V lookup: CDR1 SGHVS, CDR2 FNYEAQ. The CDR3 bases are TGTGCCAGCAGCCCTGCCTTTGCGGGAGACTTTCCCGATGAGCAGTTCTTC. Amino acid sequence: CASSPAFAGDFPDEQFF.

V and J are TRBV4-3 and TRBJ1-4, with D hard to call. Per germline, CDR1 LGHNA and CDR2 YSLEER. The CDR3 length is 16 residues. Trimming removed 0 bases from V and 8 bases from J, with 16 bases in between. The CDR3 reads CASSQDRGLGREKLFF. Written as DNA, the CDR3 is TGCGCCAGCAGCCAAGATCGAGGGCTTGGAAGGGAAAAACTGTTTTTT.

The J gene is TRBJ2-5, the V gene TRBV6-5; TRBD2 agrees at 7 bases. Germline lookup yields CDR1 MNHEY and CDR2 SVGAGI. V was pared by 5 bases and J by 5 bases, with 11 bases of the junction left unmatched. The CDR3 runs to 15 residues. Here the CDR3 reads CASSLGAGVGETQYF. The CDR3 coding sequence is TGTGCCAGCAGTCTCGGGGCGGGAGTGGGGGAGACCCAGTACTTC.

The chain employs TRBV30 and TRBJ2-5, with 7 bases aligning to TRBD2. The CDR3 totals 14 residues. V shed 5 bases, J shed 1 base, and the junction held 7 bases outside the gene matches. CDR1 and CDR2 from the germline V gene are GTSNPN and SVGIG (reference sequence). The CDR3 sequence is CAWAREAGQETQYF. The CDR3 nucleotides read TGTGCCTGGGCCCGGGAGGCGGGCCAAGAGACCCAGTACTTC.

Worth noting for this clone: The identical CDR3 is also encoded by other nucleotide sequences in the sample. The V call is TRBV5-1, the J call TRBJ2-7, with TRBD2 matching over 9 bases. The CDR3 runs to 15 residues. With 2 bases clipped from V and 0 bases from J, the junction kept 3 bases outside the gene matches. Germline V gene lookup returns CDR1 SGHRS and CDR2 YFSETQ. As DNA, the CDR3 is TGCGCCAGCAGCTTAAATAGCGGGAGCTCCTACGAGCAGTACTTC. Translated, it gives CASSLNSGSSYEQYF.

CDR3 sequence (DNA): TGTGCCAGCAACGGGGGGCCCAATGAGCAGTTCTTC. It is translated as CASNGGPNEQFF. The V call is TRBV27, the J call TRBJ2-1; possibly TRBD2 for D (7 bases). Germline lookup yields CDR1 MNHEY and CDR2 SMNVEV (reference sequence). The V end lost 7 bases, the J end lost 6 bases, and 10 bases lay between the germline ends. The CDR3 extends over 12 amino acids.

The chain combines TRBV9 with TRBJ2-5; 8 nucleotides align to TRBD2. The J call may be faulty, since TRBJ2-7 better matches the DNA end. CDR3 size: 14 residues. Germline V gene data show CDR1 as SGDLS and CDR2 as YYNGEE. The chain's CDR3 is CASGQSGSLYEQYF. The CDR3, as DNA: TGTGCCAGCGGGCAGAGCGGGAGTTTATACGAGCAGTACTTC.

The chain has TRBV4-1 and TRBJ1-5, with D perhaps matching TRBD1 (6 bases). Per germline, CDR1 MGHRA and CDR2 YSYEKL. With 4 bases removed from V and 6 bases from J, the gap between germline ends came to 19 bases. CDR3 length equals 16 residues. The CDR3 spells CASSPVQGVGIQPQHF. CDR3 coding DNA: TGCGCCAGCAGCCCAGTACAGGGAGTGGGGATTCAGCCCCAGCATTTT.

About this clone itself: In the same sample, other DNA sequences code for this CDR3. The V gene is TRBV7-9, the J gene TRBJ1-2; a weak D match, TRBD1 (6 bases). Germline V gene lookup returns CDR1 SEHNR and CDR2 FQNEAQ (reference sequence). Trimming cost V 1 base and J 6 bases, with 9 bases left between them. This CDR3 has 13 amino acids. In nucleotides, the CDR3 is TGTGCCAGCAGCTTAGGCGCAGGGGATGGCTACACCTTC. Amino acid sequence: CASSLGAGDGYTF.

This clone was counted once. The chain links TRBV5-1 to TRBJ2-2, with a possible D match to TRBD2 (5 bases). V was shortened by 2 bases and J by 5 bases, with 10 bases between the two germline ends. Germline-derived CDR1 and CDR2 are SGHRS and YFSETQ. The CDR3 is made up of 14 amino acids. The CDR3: CASSFEDLTGELFF. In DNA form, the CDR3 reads TGCGCCAGCAGCTTCGAGGACTTGACCGGGGAGCTGTTTTTT.

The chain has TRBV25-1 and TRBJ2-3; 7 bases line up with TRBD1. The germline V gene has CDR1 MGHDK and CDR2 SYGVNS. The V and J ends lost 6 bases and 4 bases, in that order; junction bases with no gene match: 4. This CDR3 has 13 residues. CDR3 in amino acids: CASSTGEADTQYF. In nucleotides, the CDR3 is TGTGCCAGCAGCACAGGGGAAGCAGATACGCAGTATTTT.

This chain's CDR3 is CAWSSNSETQYF. The CDR3 DNA reads as TGTGCCTGGAGTTCCAATTCGGAGACCCAGTACTTC. The rearrangement joins TRBV30 to TRBJ2-5, with D uncertain. V gave up 2 bases and J gave up 5 bases, with 9 bases separating them. This CDR3 is 12 amino acids long. CDR1 and CDR2 from the germline V gene are GTSNPN and SVGIG (reference sequence).

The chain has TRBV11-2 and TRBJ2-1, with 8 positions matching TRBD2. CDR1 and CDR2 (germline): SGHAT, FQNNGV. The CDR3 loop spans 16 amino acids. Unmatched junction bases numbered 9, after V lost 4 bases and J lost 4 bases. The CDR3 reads CASSWGPGLGYNEQFF. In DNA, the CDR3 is TGTGCCAGCAGCTGGGGACCGGGACTAGGGTACAATGAGCAGTTCTTC. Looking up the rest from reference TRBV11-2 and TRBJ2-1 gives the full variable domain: EAGVAQSPRYKIIEKRQSVAFWCNPISGHATLYWYQQILGQGPKLLIQFQNNGVVDDSQLPKDRFSAERLKGVDSTLKIQPAKLEDSAVYLCASSWGPGLGYNEQFFGPGTRLTVL.

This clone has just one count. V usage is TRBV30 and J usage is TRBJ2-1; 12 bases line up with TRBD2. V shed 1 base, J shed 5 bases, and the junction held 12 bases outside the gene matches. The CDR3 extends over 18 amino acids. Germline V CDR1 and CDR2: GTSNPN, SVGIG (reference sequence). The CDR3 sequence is CAWSGGLAGPITNNEQFF. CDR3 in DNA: TGTGCCTGGAGTGGGGGACTAGCGGGCCCCATAACAAACAATGAGCAGTTCTTC.

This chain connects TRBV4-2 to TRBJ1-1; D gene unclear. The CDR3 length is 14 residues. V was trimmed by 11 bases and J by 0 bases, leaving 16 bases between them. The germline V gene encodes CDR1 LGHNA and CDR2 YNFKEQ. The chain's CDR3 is CASRDGGMNTEAFF. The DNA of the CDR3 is TGTGCCTCCCGAGACGGAGGTATGAACACTGAAGCTTTCTTT.

The chain's CDR3 is CASSYLPTDTQYF. In DNA form, the CDR3 reads TGTGCCAGCAGCTACCTCCCAACAGATACGCAGTATTTT. This rearrangement joins TRBV14 to TRBJ2-3; D remains unclear. The germline CDR1 and CDR2 sequences are SGHDN and FVKESK. The CDR3 runs 13 residues. With 5 bases removed from V and 3 bases from J, the gap between germline ends came to 9 bases.